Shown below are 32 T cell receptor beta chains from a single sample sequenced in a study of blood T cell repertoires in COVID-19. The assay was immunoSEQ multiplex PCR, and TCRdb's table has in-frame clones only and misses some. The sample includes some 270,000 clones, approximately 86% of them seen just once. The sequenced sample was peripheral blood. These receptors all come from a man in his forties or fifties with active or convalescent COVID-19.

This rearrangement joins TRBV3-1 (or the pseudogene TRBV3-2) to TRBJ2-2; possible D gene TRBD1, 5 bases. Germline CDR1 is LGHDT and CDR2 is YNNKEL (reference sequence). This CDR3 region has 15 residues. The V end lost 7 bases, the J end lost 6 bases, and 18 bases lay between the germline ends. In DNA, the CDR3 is TGTGCCAGCACCGCGTTCGTAGGGGCCGCCGGGGAGCTGTTTTTT. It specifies CASTAFVGAAGELFF.

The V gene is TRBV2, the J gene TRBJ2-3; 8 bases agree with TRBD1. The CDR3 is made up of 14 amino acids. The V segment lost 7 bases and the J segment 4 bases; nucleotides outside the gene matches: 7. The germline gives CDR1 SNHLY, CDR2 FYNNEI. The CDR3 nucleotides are TGTGCCAGCAAGGGGCCGACAGGGGCAGATACGCAGTATTTT. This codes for CASKGPTGADTQYF.

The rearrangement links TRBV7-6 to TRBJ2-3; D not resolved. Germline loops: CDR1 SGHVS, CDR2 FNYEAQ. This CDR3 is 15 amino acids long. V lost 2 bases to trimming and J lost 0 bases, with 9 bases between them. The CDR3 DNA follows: TGTGCCAGCAGCTTATCCCCCGGTAGCACAGATACGCAGTATTTT. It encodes CASSLSPGSTDTQYF.

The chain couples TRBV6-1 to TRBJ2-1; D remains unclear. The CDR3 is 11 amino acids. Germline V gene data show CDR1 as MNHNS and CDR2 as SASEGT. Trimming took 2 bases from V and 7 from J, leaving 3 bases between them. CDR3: CASSEPNEQFF. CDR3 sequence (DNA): TGTGCCAGCAGTGAACCGAATGAGCAGTTCTTC.

The CDR3 DNA is TGTGCCAGCAGCCGCTACCCACAGGGGGCATCATTATCAGATACGCAGTATTTT. The encoded protein is CASSRYPQGASLSDTQYF. The chain carries TRBV7-6 and TRBJ2-3; 9 nucleotides line up with TRBD1. Per the germline V gene, CDR1 is SGHVS and CDR2 is FNYEAQ. The CDR3 is 18 residues long. J was trimmed by 4 bases and V by 5 bases; bases with no gene match: 16.

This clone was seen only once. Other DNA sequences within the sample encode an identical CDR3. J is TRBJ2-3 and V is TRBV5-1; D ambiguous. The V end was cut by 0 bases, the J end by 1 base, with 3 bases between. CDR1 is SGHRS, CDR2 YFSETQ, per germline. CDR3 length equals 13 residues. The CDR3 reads CASSLAGTDTQYF. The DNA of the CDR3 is TGCGCCAGCAGCTTGGCGGGCACAGATACGCAGTATTTT.

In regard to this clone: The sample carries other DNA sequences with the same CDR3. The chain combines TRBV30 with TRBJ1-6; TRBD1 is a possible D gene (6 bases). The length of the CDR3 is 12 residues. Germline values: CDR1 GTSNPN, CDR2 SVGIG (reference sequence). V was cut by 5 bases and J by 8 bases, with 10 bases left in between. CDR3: CAWSRGDSPLHF. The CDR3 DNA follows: TGTGCCTGGTCCAGGGGCGATTCACCCCTCCACTTT.

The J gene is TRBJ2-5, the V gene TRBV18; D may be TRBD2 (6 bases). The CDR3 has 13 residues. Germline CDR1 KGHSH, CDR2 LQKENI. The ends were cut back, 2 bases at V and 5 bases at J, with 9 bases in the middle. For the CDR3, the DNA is TGTGCCAGCTCACCAGGGGGGAAGGAGACCCAGTACTTC. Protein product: CASSPGGKETQYF.

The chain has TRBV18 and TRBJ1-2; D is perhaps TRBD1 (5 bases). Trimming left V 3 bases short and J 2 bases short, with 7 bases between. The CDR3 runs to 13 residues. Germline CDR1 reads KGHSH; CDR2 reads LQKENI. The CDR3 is CASSPPGNYGYTF. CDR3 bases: TGTGCCAGCTCACCGCCAGGGAACTATGGCTACACCTTC.

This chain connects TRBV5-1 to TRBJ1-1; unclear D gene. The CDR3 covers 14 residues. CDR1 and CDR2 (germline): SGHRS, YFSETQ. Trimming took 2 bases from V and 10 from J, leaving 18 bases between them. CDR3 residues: CASSFEGGSSGAFF. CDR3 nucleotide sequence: TGCGCCAGCAGCTTCGAAGGAGGGTCCTCTGGAGCTTTCTTT. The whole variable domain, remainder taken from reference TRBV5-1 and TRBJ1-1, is KAGVTQTPRYLIKTRGQQVTLSCSPISGHRSVSWYQQTPGQGLQFLFEYFSETQRNKGNFPGRFSGRQFSNSRSEMNVSTLELGDSALYLCASSFEGGSSGAFFGQGTRLTVV.

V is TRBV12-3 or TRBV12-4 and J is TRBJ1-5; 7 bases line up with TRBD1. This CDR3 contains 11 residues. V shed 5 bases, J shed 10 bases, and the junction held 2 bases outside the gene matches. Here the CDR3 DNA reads TGTGCCAGCAGTCGACAGGGACCCCAGCATTTT. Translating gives CASSRQGPQHF.

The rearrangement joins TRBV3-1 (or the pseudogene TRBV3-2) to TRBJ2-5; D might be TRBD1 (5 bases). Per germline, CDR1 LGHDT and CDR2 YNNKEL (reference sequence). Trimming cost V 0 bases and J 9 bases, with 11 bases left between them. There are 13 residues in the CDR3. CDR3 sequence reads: CASSQDSPGSQYF. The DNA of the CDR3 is TGTGCCAGCAGCCAAGACAGTCCAGGGTCCCAGTACTTC.

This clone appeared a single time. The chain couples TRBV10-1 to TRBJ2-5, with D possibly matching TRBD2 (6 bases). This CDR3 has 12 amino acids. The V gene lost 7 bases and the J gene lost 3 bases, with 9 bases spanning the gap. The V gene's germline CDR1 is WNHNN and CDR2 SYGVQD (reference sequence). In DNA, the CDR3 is TGCGCCAGCACCGGGGAGGAAGAGACCCAGTACTTC. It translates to CASTGEEETQYF.

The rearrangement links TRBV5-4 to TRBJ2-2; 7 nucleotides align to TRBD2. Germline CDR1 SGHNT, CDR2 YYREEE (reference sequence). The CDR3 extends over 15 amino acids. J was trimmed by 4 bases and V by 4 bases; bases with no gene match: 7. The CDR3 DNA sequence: TGTGCCAGCAGCCCAGGACTAGGGGTCACCGGGGAGCTGTTTTTT. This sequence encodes CASSPGLGVTGELFF.

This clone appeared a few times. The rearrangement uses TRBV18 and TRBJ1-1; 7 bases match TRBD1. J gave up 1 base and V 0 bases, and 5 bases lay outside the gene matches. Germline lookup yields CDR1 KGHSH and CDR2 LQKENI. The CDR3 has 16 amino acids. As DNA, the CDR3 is TGTGCCAGCTCACCACCGACAGGGAAAGGGAACACTGAAGCTTTCTTT. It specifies CASSPPTGKGNTEAFF.

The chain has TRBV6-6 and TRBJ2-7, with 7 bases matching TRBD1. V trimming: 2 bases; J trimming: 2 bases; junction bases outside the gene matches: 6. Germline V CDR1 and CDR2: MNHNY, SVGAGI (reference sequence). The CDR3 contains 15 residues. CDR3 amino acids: CASSYAGQVPYEQYF. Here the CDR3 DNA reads TGTGCCAGCAGTTACGCCGGACAGGTCCCCTACGAGCAGTACTTC.

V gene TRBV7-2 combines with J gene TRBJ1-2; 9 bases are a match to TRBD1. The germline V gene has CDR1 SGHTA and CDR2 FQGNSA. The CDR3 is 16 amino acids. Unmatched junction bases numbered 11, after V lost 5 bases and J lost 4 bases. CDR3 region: CASSDPGQGLAYGYTF. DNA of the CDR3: TGTGCCAGCAGCGATCCGGGACAGGGTTTGGCCTATGGCTACACCTTC. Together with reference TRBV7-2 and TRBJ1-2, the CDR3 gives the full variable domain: GAGVSQSPSNKVTEKGKDVELRCDPISGHTALYWYRQSLGQGLEFLIYFQGNSAPDKSGLPSDRFSAERTGGSVSTLTIQRTQQEDSAVYLCASSDPGQGLAYGYTFGSGTRLTVV.

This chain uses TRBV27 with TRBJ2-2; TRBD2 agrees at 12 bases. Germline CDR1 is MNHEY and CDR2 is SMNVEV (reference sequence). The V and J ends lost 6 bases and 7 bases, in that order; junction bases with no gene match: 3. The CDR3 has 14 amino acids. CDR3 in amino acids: CASRRTSGIGELFF. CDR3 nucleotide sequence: TGTGCCAGCAGACGGACTAGCGGGATCGGGGAGCTGTTTTTT.

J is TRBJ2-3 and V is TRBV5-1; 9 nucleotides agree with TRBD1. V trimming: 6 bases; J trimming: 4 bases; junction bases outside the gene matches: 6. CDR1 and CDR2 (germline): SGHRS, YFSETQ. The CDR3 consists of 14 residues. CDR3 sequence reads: CASKSGTGSDTQYF. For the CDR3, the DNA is TGCGCCAGCAAGTCTGGGACAGGGTCAGATACGCAGTATTTT.

Here the CDR3 DNA reads TGCGCCAGCAGCCAAACAGGGGGACGGTCACCCCTCCACTTT. Its protein is CASSQTGGRSPLHF. The chain links TRBV4-1 to TRBJ1-6, with 8 nucleotides matching TRBD1. CDR3 length: 14 amino acids. In germline, CDR1 is MGHRA, CDR2 YSYEKL. J lost 10 bases, V lost 2 bases, and 4 bases had no gene match.

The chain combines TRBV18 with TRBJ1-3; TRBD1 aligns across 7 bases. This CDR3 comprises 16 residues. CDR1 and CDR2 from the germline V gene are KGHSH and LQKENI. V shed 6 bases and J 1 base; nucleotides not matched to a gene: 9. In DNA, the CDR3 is TGTGCCAGCTCTGCAGGACAGGCGCCATCTGGAAACACCATATATTTT. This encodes CASSAGQAPSGNTIYF.

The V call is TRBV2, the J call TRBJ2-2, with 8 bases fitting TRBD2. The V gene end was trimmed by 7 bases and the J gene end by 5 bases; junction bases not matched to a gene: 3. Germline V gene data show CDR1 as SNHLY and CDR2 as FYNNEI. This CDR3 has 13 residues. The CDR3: CASILAGTGELFF. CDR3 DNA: TGTGCCAGCATTTTAGCGGGGACCGGGGAGCTGTTTTTT.

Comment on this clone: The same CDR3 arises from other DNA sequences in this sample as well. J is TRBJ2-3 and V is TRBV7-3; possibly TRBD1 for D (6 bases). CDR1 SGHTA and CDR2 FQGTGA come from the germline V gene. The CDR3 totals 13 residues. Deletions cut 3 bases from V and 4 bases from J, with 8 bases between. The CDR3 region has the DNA TGTGCCAGCAGCTTTGCAGGGGCAGATACGCAGTATTTT. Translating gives CASSFAGADTQYF.

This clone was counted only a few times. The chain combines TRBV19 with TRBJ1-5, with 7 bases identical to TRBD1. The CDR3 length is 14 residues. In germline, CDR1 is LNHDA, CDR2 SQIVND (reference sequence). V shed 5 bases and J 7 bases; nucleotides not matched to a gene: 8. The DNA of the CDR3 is TGTGCCAGTAGTCCGACAGGGCGGCAGCAGCCCCAGCATTTT. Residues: CASSPTGRQQPQHF.

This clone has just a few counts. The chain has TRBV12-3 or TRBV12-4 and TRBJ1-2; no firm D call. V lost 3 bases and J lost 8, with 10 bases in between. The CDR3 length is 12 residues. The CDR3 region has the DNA TGTGCCAGCAGTTTCGGAGGGCAAGGCTACACCTTC. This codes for CASSFGGQGYTF.

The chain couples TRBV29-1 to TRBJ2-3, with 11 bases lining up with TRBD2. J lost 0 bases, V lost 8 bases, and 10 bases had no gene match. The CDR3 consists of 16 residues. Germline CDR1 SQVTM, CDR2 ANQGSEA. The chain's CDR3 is CSISAASGGSTDTQYF. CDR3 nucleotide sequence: TGCAGCATTTCAGCGGCTAGCGGGGGGAGCACAGATACGCAGTATTTT.

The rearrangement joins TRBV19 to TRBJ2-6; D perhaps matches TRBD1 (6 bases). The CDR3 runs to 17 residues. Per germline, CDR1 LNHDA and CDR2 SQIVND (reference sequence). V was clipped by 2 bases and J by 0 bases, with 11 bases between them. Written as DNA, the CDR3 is TGTGCCAGTAGTATACTGCAGGGGCTCTCTGGGGCCAACGTCCTGACTTTC. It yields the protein CASSILQGLSGANVLTF.

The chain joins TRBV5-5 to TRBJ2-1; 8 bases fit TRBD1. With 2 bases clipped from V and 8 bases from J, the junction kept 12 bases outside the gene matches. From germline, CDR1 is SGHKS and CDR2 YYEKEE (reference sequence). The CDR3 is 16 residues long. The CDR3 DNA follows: TGTGCCAGCAGCTTCGGACCGGGGGACAGGAGCGATGAGCAGTTCTTC. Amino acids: CASSFGPGDRSDEQFF.

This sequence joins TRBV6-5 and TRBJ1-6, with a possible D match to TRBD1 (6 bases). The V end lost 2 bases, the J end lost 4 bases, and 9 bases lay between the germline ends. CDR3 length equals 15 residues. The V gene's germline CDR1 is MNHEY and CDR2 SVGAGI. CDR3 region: CASSYGGEYNSPLHF. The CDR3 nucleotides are TGTGCCAGCAGTTACGGGGGCGAGTATAATTCACCCCTCCACTTT.

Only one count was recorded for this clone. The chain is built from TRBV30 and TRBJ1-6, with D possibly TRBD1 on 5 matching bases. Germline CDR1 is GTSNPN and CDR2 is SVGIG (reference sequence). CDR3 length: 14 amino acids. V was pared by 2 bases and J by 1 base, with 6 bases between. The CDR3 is CAWSRGSYNSPLHF. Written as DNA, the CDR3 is TGTGCCTGGAGTCGGGGGTCCTATAATTCACCCCTCCACTTT.

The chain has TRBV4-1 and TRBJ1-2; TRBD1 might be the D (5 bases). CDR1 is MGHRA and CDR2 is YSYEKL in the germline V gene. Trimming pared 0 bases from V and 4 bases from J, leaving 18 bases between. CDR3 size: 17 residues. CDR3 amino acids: CASSQESLPRVSYGYTF. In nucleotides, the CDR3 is TGCGCCAGCAGCCAAGAAAGCCTCCCCAGGGTTTCCTATGGCTACACCTTC.

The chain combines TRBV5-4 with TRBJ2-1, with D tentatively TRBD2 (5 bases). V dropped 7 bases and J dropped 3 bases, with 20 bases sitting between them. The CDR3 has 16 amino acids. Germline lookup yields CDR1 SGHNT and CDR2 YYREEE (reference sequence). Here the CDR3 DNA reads TGTGCCAGCTCCTCCCCCGGGATAGGAAACTACAATGAGCAGTTCTTC. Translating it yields CASSSPGIGNYNEQFF.